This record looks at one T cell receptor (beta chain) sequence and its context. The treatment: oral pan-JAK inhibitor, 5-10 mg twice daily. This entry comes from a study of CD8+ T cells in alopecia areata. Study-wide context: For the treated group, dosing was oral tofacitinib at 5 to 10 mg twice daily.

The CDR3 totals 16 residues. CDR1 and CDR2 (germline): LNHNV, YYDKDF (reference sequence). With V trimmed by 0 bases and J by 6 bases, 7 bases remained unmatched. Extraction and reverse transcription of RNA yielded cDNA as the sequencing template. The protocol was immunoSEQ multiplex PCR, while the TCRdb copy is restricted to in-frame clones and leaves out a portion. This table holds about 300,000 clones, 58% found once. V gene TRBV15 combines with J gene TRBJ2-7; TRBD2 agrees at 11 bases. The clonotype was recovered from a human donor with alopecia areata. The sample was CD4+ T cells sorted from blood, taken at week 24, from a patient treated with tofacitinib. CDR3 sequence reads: CATSRDHSGGAIEQYF. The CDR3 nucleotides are TGTGCCACCAGCAGAGACCATAGCGGGGGGGCAATCGAGCAGTACTTC.